The rows below give T cell receptor beta chains drawn from one sample of a study of shared clonotypes between healthy human individuals. TCRdb's table, derived via immunoSEQ multiplex PCR, lists solely in-frame clones and lacks some. This sample has 2.3 million or so clones, with about 92% found just once. The sample taken for sequencing was naive CD4+ T cells from PBMCs. These receptors were collected from a man aged 18 to 29 in good health. Some clones in this sample may be carry-over from other donors' samples. The CDR3 runs from the conserved cysteine through the conserved F or W. The D gene is left open where the match is weak. Clone size is not always given. Where it is, it says once, few, many or a class for expanded clones.

>TRBV28|TRBJ1-2|.|.
TGTGCCAGCAGTATAGGGGTGAGGGGTTCTGGCTACACCTTC
CASSIGVRGSGYTF
>TRBV19|TRBJ2-5|.|.
TGTGCCAGTAGGTCCGGGGCAAGTGGGAAGACCCAGTACTTC
CASRSGASGKTQYF
>TRBV18|TRBJ2-7|.|TRBD2
TGTGCCAGCTCACCACTACTAGCGGGAGTTAACGAGCAGTACTTC
CASSPLLAGVNEQYF
>TRBV28|TRBJ1-4|.|TRBD1
TGTGCCAGCGGATACAGGGGTGAAAAACTGTTTTTT
CASGYRGEKLFF
>TRBV29-1|TRBJ2-4|.|TRBD2
TGCAGCGTTGCGGGACTAGCGGGAGAGGGGTGGCTGGAAAACATTCAGTACTTC
CSVAGLAGEGWLENIQYF
>TRBV4-1|TRBJ2-5|once|.
TGCGCCAGCAGCCGGGCGGTCCAAGAGACCCAGTACTTC
CASSRAVQETQYF
>TRBV7-2|TRBJ2-7|once|.
TGTGCCAGCAGCTTAGAGGGGGGACTATCCTACGAGCAGTACTTC
CASSLEGGLSYEQYF
>TRBV5-4|TRBJ1-4|.|.
TGTGCCAGCAGCTTGGCTTCAGGGGCCGAAAAACTGTTTTTT
CASSLASGAEKLFF
>TRBV28|TRBJ1-4|.|TRBD1
TGTGCCAGCAGCGCCCCGGGACAGGCCACACTGCTGCTTTTT
CASSAPGQATLLLF
>TRBV25-1|TRBJ2-6|.|.
TGTGCCAGCAGTGAATTTCCGACCGGCTCTGGGGCCAACGTCCTGACTTTC
CASSEFPTGSGANVLTF
>TRBV30|TRBJ1-2|.|.
TGTGCCTGGAGTGTACGTCCGGGCTCGGATGGCTACACCTTC
CAWSVRPGSDGYTF
>TRBV4-1|TRBJ2-5|once|TRBD1
TGCGCCAGCAGCCAAGAAGGAAGGGGGCGGGCCCGAGAGACCCAGTACTTC
CASSQEGRGRARETQYF
>TRBV6-1|TRBJ2-3|.|.
TGTGCCAGCAGTGGGCAGCACTTGAGCACAGATACGCAGTATTTT
CASSGQHLSTDTQYF
>TRBV30|TRBJ2-6|.|TRBD1
TGTGCCTGGAACAGGGGCCCAATCTTCTCTGGGGCCAACGTCCTGACTTTC
CAWNRGPIFSGANVLTF
>TRBV9|TRBJ1-1|.|.
TGTGCCAGCAGCGTAGAAAAAGGGTCTGAAGCTTTCTTT
CASSVEKGSEAFF
>TRBV6-1|TRBJ1-5|.|TRBD1
TGTGCCAGCACGCTCCAGGGGGCCCCGAGTCAGCCCCAGCATTTT
CASTLQGAPSQPQHF
>TRBV27|TRBJ1-1|.|.
TGTGCCAGCAGTTGGTCCGTGAACACTGAAGCTTTCTTT
CASSWSVNTEAFF
>TRBV18|TRBJ1-4|.|.
TGTGCCAGCTCACCTGGGATGGCCCCCTCGGGGGAAAAACTGTTTTTT
CASSPGMAPSGEKLFF
>TRBV7-9|TRBJ1-5|few|.
TGTGCCAGCAGCACCTCAGGCAATCAGCCCCAGCATTTT
CASSTSGNQPQHF
>TRBV29-1|TRBJ2-1|.|.
TGCAGCGGAGGGTGGGGCAATGAGCAGTTCTTC
CSGGWGNEQFF
>TRBV6-5|TRBJ2-3|.|.
TGTGCCAGCAGTTACTCGAGTGCGACAGCCACAGATACGCAGTATTTT
CASSYSSATATDTQYF
>TRBV4-1|TRBJ1-5|.|.
TGCGCCAGCAGCCAAGTGGAGAGTAGCAATCAGCCCCAGCATTTT
CASSQVESSNQPQHF
>TRBV7-8|TRBJ2-3|.|TRBD1
TGTGCCAGCAGCTATACAGGGGGGTTCACAGATACGCAGTATTTT
CASSYTGGFTDTQYF
>TRBV9|TRBJ2-1|.|.
TGTGCCAGCAGCGCAACCAGCGGCTACAATGAGCAGTTCTTC
CASSATSGYNEQFF
>TRBV10-1|TRBJ1-2|.|TRBD1
TGCGCCAGCAGTGAGTCGACAGGGTTAGCTAACTATGGCTACACCTTC
CASSESTGLANYGYTF
>TRBV27|TRBJ2-7|.|.
TGTGCCAGCAGTTTGAACCTCTGGGGGTCAAACTCCTACGAGCAGTACTTC
CASSLNLWGSNSYEQYF
>TRBV5-1|TRBJ2-5|.|TRBD2
TGCGCCAGCAGCTCACTAGCGGGAGGGACACAAGAGACCCAGTACTTC
CASSSLAGGTQETQYF
>TRBV27|TRBJ2-2|.|.
TGTGCCAGCAGTTTTAAGGCAGGGTCGGGGTGGAACACCGGGGAGCTGTTTTTT
CASSFKAGSGWNTGELFF
>TRBV7-2|TRBJ2-7|.|TRBD1
TGTGCCAGCAGCTACGCCGGGACAGGATTAACCTACGAGCAGTACTTC
CASSYAGTGLTYEQYF
>TRBV7-3|TRBJ1-3|.|.
TGTGCCAGCAGCTCCGGACTTGGAAACACCATATATTTT
CASSSGLGNTIYF
>TRBV7-9|TRBJ1-4|.|.
TGTGCCAGCAGCCCCGTGTCAACTAATGAAAAACTGTTTTTT
CASSPVSTNEKLFF
>TRBV2|TRBJ1-2|.|.
TGTGCCAGCAGTGAGTCCGTCCTTAGGGAGGGCTACACCTTC
CASSESVLREGYTF
>TRBV30|TRBJ1-1|few|.
TGTGCCTGGAGTGATGGAAAGGGCACTGAAGCTTTCTTT
CAWSDGKGTEAFF
>TRBV10-3|TRBJ2-3|once|.
TGTGCCATCTCCGACTCCCGAAACACAGATACGCAGTATTTT
CAISDSRNTDTQYF
>TRBV5-4|TRBJ1-2|.|.
TGTGCCAGCAGTTTAGACGGATACTATGGCTACACCTTC
CASSLDGYYGYTF
>TRBV7-9|TRBJ2-3|.|.
TGTGCCAGCAGCTTAACTGATACGCAGTATTTT
CASSLTDTQYF
>TRBV9|TRBJ1-4|.|TRBD1
TGTGCCAGCAGCGGATCGACAGGGAATGAAAAACTGTTTTTT
CASSGSTGNEKLFF
>TRBV7-2|TRBJ2-7|.|.
TGTGCCAGCAGCTTAGCGTCCTCTCGTGGCGGGTCGAGCTCCTACGAGCAGTACTTC
CASSLASSRGGSSSYEQYF
>TRBV28|TRBJ2-5|.|.
TGTGCCAGCAGCCGGGACTCCCTGGGAGAGACCCAGTACTTC
CASSRDSLGETQYF
>TRBV28|TRBJ1-1|.|.
TGTGCCAGCACCAGCTTGGGCTACACTGAAGCTTTCTTT
CASTSLGYTEAFF